The 6 T cell receptor beta chains presented below share a single source sample, sequenced in a study of glioma-infiltrating T cells after dendritic cell vaccination. The protocol was immunoSEQ multiplex PCR, while the TCRdb copy is restricted to in-frame clones and leaves out a portion. The table has about 92,000 clones, approximately 90% seen once. Sequenced here: blood, sampled before dendritic cell vaccination. Receptors were obtained from a human donor with glioblastoma.

The V and J genes are TRBV19 and TRBJ2-7, with 8 positions matching TRBD1. This CDR3 is 17 amino acids long. Germline loops: CDR1 LNHDA, CDR2 SQIVND (reference sequence). J gave up 5 bases and V 4 bases, and 16 bases lay outside the gene matches. The CDR3 protein is CASSKIFPGQASNEQYF. CDR3 sequence (DNA): TGTGCCAGTAGTAAAATTTTTCCGGGACAGGCATCTAACGAGCAGTACTTC.

V gene TRBV7-2 combines with J gene TRBJ1-5, with D hard to call. This CDR3 comprises 12 residues. CDR1 is SGHTA and CDR2 is FQGNSA in the germline V gene. V lost 1 base, J lost 9 bases, and 7 bases lay in between. The CDR3 DNA reads as TGTGCCAGCAGCTTAGAATTCGGGCCCCAGCATTTT. This translates into CASSLEFGPQHF. The entire variable domain, with the rest obtained from reference TRBV7-2 and TRBJ1-5, is as follows: GAGVSQSPSNKVTEKGKDVELRCDPISGHTALYWYRQSLGQGLEFLIYFQGNSAPDKSGLPSDRFSAERTGGSVSTLTIQRTQQEDSAVYLCASSLEFGPQHFGDGTRLSIL.

The gene calls are TRBV7-6 and TRBJ1-1; D is possibly TRBD1 (5 bases). The ends were cut back, 5 bases at V and 4 bases at J, with 17 bases in the middle. This CDR3 is built from 15 residues. Germline V gives CDR1 SGHVS, CDR2 FNYEAQ. CDR3 nucleotide sequence: TGTGCCAGCAGCCCAGGGCAGGGTACGGGCACTGAAGCTTTCTTT. Amino acid sequence: CASSPGQGTGTEAFF.

The chain employs TRBV13 and TRBJ2-7, with D maybe TRBD2 (6 bases). The V end was cut by 5 bases, the J end by 2 bases, with 19 bases between. The CDR3 spans 16 residues. The V gene's germline CDR1 is PRHDT and CDR2 FYEKMQ (reference sequence). The DNA of the CDR3 is TGTGCCAGCAGCCCCTCGACGGGACTCCTGACCTACGAGCAGTACTTC. Its translation is CASSPSTGLLTYEQYF.

V is TRBV29-1 and J is TRBJ2-7, with TRBD1 matching over 12 bases. This CDR3 region has 12 residues. Germline CDR1 SQVTM, CDR2 ANQGSEA. V was clipped by 6 bases and J by 12 bases; unmatched bases: 9. CDR3 in amino acids: CSVLSGTGGRYF. The CDR3, as DNA: TGCAGCGTATTAAGTGGGACAGGGGGCCGGTACTTC.

The CDR3 protein is CASSVGDNYEQYF. CDR3 DNA sequence: TGTGCCAGCAGCGTAGGTGACAACTACGAGCAGTACTTC. The chain combines TRBV9 with TRBJ2-7, with unresolved D. V lost 0 bases, J lost 3 bases, and 7 bases lay in between. The CDR3 spans 13 residues. Germline V CDR1 and CDR2: SGDLS, YYNGEE.